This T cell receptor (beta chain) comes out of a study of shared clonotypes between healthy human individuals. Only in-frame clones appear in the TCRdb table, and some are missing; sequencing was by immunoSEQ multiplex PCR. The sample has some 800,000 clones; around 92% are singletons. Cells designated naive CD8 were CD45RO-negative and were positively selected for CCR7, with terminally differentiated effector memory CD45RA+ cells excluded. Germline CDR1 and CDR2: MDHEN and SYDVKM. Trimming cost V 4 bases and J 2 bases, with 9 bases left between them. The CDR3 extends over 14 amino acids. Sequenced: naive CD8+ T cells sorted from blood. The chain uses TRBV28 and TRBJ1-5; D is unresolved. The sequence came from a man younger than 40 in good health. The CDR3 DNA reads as TGTGCCAGCAGTTACCGGTGGGGCAATCAGCCCCAGCATTTT. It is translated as CASSYRWGNQPQHF.